These T cell receptor beta chains were read from a single sample in a study of esophageal squamous cell carcinoma under preoperative chemotherapy. TCRdb called the PCR reads again in MiXCR, with one record for every CDR3 protein. Of 10,000 to 15,000 distinct CDR3 sequences listed, roughly half are singletons. The material was obtained from a patient given preoperative chemotherapy. These receptors originate from a human donor with esophageal squamous cell carcinoma. The donor label of this sample is uncertain. CDR3s include the opening cysteine and the closing phenylalanine or tryptophan. A D gene is named only where the DNA matches it firmly. Not every row has a clone size; where given, it reads once, few, many or a size class.

abundance	d_gene	v_gene	j_gene	CDR3aa	CDR3nt
.	.	TRBV6-1	TRBJ1-1	CASSEDGQAFF	TGTGCCAGCAGTGAAGATGGCCAGGCTTTCTTT
.	.	TRBV10-3	TRBJ2-3	CAGLRAKNTQYF	TGTGCGGGTCTGAGAGCCAAAAACACGCAGTATTTT
.	.	TRBV7-2	TRBJ2-5	CASSPPGLPPQETQYF	TGTGCCAGCAGCCCCCCTGGACTCCCACCTCAAGAGACCCAGTACTTC
.	.	TRBV7-2	TRBJ2-1	CASSPTSYEQFF	TGTGCCAGCAGCCCTACTAGTTACGAGCAGTTCTTC
.	TRBD1	TRBV27	TRBJ2-3	CASSQGVQWATDTQYF	TGTGCCAGCAGTCAGGGGGTCCAGTGGGCCACAGATACGCAGTACTTT
.	TRBD2	TRBV6-5	TRBJ2-3	CASGSGGRDKNTQYF	TGTGCCAGCGGTTCGGGGGGGAGAGATAAAAATACGCAGTATTTC
.	TRBD1	TRBV6-1	TRBJ2-2	CASKTGGNTGTQFF	TGTGCCAGCAAAACAGGGGGGAACACCGGGACGCAGTTTTTT
.	.	TRBV6-1	TRBJ2-4	CAGPGGRCQETQYF	TGTGCGGGGCCCGGGGGGCGTTGCCAAGAGACGCAGTACTTC
few	TRBD2	TRBV7-2	TRBJ2-1	CASSFAGTSGIVNEQFF	TGTGCCAGCAGCTTTGCCGGGACTAGCGGGATCGTTAATGAGCAGTTCTTC
few	.	TRBV12-3/TRBV12-4	TRBJ2-3	CASGKTESGTDTQYF	TGTGCCAGCGGGAAGACTGAATCGGGCACAGATACGCAGTATTTT
.	.	TRBV6-5	TRBJ2-3	CVSAFSSDEQYF	TGTGTCAGCGCTTTCTCGAGCGATGAGCAGTATTTT
.	.	TRBV6-4	TRBJ2-5	CASSKGGGEQETQYF	TGTGCCAGCAGCAAAGGGGGGGGAGAGCAAGAGACCCAGTACTTC
large	TRBD2	TRBV6-1	TRBJ2-3	CASSPRGGRADTQYF	TGTGCCAGCAGTCCCCGGGGAGGGAGGGCAGATACGCAGTATTTT
.	.	TRBV6-1	TRBJ2-1	CASSERVAGNEQFF	TGTGCCAGCAGTGAACGTGTCGCCGGCAATGAGCAGTTCTTC
.	TRBD1	TRBV27	TRBJ2-7	CASRTGAANEQYF	TGTGCCAGCAGGACAGGGGCTGCGAACGAGCAGTACTTC
.	.	TRBV6-1	TRBJ2-3	CAGSEDLDTQYF	TGTGCCGGGAGTGAAGACCTAGATACGCAGTATTTC
few	TRBD2	TRBV6-1	TRBJ2-3	CASSSRGLLSGLATTDTQYF	TGTGCCAGCAGCTCACGAGGTCTCCTCTCGGGACTAGCGACTACAGATACGCAGTATTTT
.	TRBD1	TRBV11-2	TRBJ1-1	CASSPQDRADTEAFF	TGTGCCAGCAGCCCACAGGACAGGGCGGACACTGAAGCTTTCTTT
few	.	TRBV6-1	TRBJ2-6	CASSDWTSGANVLTF	TGTGCCAGCAGTGATTGGACCTCTGGGGCCAACGTCCTGACTTTC
.	.	TRBV4-1	TRBJ2-1	CASSLGTSYNEQFF	TGCGCCAGCAGTCTTGGGACTTCCTACAATGAGCAGTTCTTC
few	.	TRBV6-1	TRBJ1-2	CASSEITLGAYGYTF	TGTGCCAGCAGTGAGATAACACTCGGAGCCTATGGCTACACCTTC
many	.	TRBV7-7	TRBJ2-2	CASSLGTGLGANTGELFF	TGTGCTAGCAGCTTAGGTACAGGTCTGGGGGCGAACACCGGGGAGCTGTTTTTT
.	.	TRBV6-1	TRBJ2-3	CASSAGPSASNTQYF	TGTGCCAGCAGCGCGGGGCCTAGCGCCTCAAATACGCAGTATTTC
many	.	TRBV6-1	TRBJ1-4	CASSEALSGQTTTNEKLFF	TGTGCCAGCAGTGAAGCGCTATCAGGACAGACGACAACTAATGAAAAACTGTTTTTT
.	.	TRBV6-1	TRBJ1-2	CASSVLGSDGYGYTF	TGTGCCAGCAGTGTTCTGGGATCAGATGGATATGGCTACACCTTC
.	.	TRBV6-1	TRBJ2-4	CASSVGSGATNTQYF	.
.	TRBD2	TRBV12-3/TRBV12-4	TRBJ2-3	CASSAPGTRAKDTQYF	TGTGCCAGCAGCGCCCCGGGGACTAGAGCCAAAGATACGCAGTATTTT
.	TRBD2	TRBV6-4	TRBJ2-1	CASSAGLAGDEQFF	TGTGCCAGCAGTGCCGGACTAGCGGGAGATGAGCAGTTCTTC
.	.	TRBV6-5	TRBJ2-4	CASGSGLWGADMQYF	TGTGCCAGCGGTTCGGGGCTGTGGGGGGCAGATATGCAGTACTTT
.	.	TRBV7-2	TRBJ2-5	CASRGLGGRAKKTQYF	TGTGCCAGCAGGGGGCTCGGGGGGCGTGCCAAAAAGACCCAGTACTTC
.	.	TRBV6-1	TRBJ2-7	CASAGFGGSDQETQYF	TGTGCCAGCGCGGGGTTTGGGGGAAGTGACCAAGAGACGCAGTACTTC
many	TRBD1	TRBV7-7	TRBJ2-1	CASSPGTGRETQFF	TGTGCTAGCAGCCCCGGGACAGGGAGAGAGACCCAGTTCTTC
many	.	TRBV11-2	TRBJ1-1	CASTQLLNTEAFF	TGTGCCAGCACACAGTTGCTGAACACTGAAGCTTTCTTT
many	.	TRBV27	TRBJ2-7	CASSLNTQAYNEQYF	TGTGCCAGCAGCTTAAATACCCAGGCCTACAATGAGCAGTACTTC
medium-sized	TRBD2	TRBV6-1	TRBJ2-3	CASSAGGSADTQYF	TGTGCCAGCTCAGCGGGAGGGAGCGCAGATACGCAGTATTTT
medium-sized	TRBD1	TRBV27	TRBJ2-7	CASSFRDRGGFEQYF	TGTGCCAGCAGTTTCCGGGACAGGGGGGGTTTTGAGCAGTACTTC
.	.	TRBV6-1	TRBJ2-3	CASSEFWGSDKDTQYF	TGTGCCAGCAGTGAATTTTGGGGAAGCGACAAAGATACGCAGTATTTC
.	.	TRBV6-5	TRBJ2-3	CASSYDRKDTQYF	TGTGCCAGCAGTTACGACAGGAAGGATACGCAGTATTTT
once	.	TRBV27	TRBJ2-7	CASSFSPNEQYF	TGTGCCAGCAGTTTTTCACCCAATGAGCAGTACTTC
.	.	TRBV7-2	TRBJ2-3	CASRPGFLSDTQYF	TGTGCCAGCAGGCCGGGATTTCTTTCAGATACGCAGTATTTC
.	TRBD2	TRBV6-1	TRBJ2-3	CASIMGGGTDTQYF	TGTGCCAGCATCATGGGGGGGGGCACAGATACGCAGTATTTT
.	TRBD2	TRBV6-8	TRBJ2-4	CGSTGGGAKNTQYF	TGTGGCAGCACGGGGGGGGGAGCCAAAAACACGCAGTATTTC